The 20 T cell receptor beta chains below come from one sample, sequenced in a study of CD8 T cells in acute hepatitis C reinfection. Time point of the sample: naive CD8 control sorted from an acute-time-point sample. Data came from immunoSEQ multiplex PCR; TCRdb stores just in-frame clones and leaves some out. Among about 38,000 clones listed, around nine tenths were seen once. Sequences were obtained from naive CD8+ T cells from PBMCs. The receptors shown here come from a man aged 25 to 40 with chronic hepatitis C.

The genes are TRBV28 and TRBJ1-3; 8 positions match TRBD1. The CDR3 sequence is 14 residues long. CDR1 MDHEN and CDR2 SYDVKM come from the germline V gene. The junction had 6 bases not matched to a gene; V was cut back by 5 bases and J by 6 bases. The CDR3 sequence: CASSLRDRPNTIYF. CDR3 bases: TGTGCCAGCAGTCTCCGGGACAGGCCAAACACCATATATTTT.

The J gene is TRBJ2-7, the V gene TRBV6-5, with D possibly called TRBD1 or TRBD2 (5 bases each). This CDR3 is 12 amino acids long. The germline gives CDR1 MNHEY, CDR2 SVGAGI. V lost 10 bases to trimming and J lost 6 bases, with 16 bases between them. In DNA form, the CDR3 reads TGTGCCACCGGGGCAGGTGGTAGCGAGCAGTACTTC. It specifies CATGAGGSEQYF.

The chain has TRBV7-9 and TRBJ2-7; D is perhaps TRBD2 (5 bases). The V end lost 5 bases, the J end lost 7 bases, and 15 bases lay between the germline ends. This CDR3 comprises 13 residues. Per the germline V gene, CDR1 is SEHNR and CDR2 is FQNEAQ (reference sequence). CDR3 bases: TGTGCCAGCAGCCCAGAGGGCAGAAAAGAGCAGTACTTC. As protein: CASSPEGRKEQYF.

The chain uses TRBV4-1 and TRBJ2-7, with D perhaps matching TRBD1 (5 bases). This CDR3 comprises 14 residues. Trimming pared 4 bases from V and 5 bases from J, leaving 15 bases between. The germline V gene has CDR1 MGHRA and CDR2 YSYEKL. The CDR3 region has the DNA TGCGCCAGCAGCCCCAAGACGACAGTAAACGAGCAGTACTTC. This sequence encodes CASSPKTTVNEQYF.

V usage is TRBV28 and J usage is TRBJ1-5, with unresolved D. In germline, CDR1 is MDHEN, CDR2 SYDVKM. The CDR3 consists of 17 residues. V shed 8 bases and J shed 0 bases, with 20 bases lying between them. CDR3 in amino acids: CASDQEERVLSNQPQHF. The CDR3 coding sequence is TGTGCCAGCGATCAGGAGGAGAGGGTTCTTAGCAATCAGCCCCAGCATTTT.

The chain carries TRBV6-4 and TRBJ2-5; TRBD1 might be the D (6 bases). Deletions cut 0 bases from V and 1 base from J, with 6 bases between. The CDR3 contains 14 residues. The germline V gene has CDR1 MRHNA and CDR2 SNTAGT. The CDR3 DNA is TGTGCCAGCAGTGACTCGACAGGCCAAGAGACCCAGTACTTC. As protein: CASSDSTGQETQYF.

This clone was recorded once. This chain joins TRBV19 and TRBJ2-6, with D perhaps TRBD1 (5 bases). V was pared by 3 bases and J by 0 bases, with 12 bases between. This CDR3 comprises 17 residues. From germline, CDR1 is LNHDA and CDR2 SQIVND (reference sequence). CDR3 amino acids: CASSIVDSPSGANVLTF. CDR3 bases: TGTGCCAGTAGTATTGTCGACAGCCCCTCTGGGGCCAACGTCCTGACTTTC.

The chain is built from TRBV19 and TRBJ2-3; TRBD2 matches 8 bases. From germline, CDR1 is LNHDA and CDR2 SQIVND (reference sequence). The CDR3 is 16 amino acids. Trimming took 1 base from V and 2 from J; bases not matched to a gene: 5. The CDR3 loop is CASSIAPSGFTDTQYF. As DNA, the CDR3 is TGTGCCAGTAGTATAGCTCCTAGCGGGTTCACAGATACGCAGTATTTT.

The chain couples TRBV6-5 to TRBJ2-7, with 9 positions matching TRBD2. The ends lost 6 bases at V and 6 bases at J; junction bases unmatched: 3. The CDR3 runs 12 residues. Per germline, CDR1 MNHEY and CDR2 SVGAGI. The CDR3 nucleotides read TGTGCCAGCAGCAAGACTAGCGGCGAGCAGTACTTC. Translation: CASSKTSGEQYF.

Details on this clone: A junction end diverges from the germline sequence, so it may reflect a read error. V usage is TRBV13 and J usage is TRBJ2-2; no firm D call. The CDR3 contains 15 residues. CDR1 PRHDT and CDR2 FYEKMQ come from the germline V gene (reference sequence). CDR3 loop: CASSLGHPNTGELFF. The DNA of the CDR3 is TGTGCCAGCAGCTTAGGACACCCGAATACCGGGGAGCTGTTTTTT.

This sequence joins TRBV27 and TRBJ2-1; 12 bases fit TRBD2. This CDR3 has 16 residues. Germline CDR1 MNHEY, CDR2 SMNVEV (reference sequence). Trimming removed 2 bases from V and 2 bases from J; junction bases left unmatched: 1. The CDR3 spells CASSLTSGRPYNEQFF. DNA for the CDR3: TGTGCCAGCAGTTTAACTAGCGGGAGGCCCTACAATGAGCAGTTCTTC.

CDR3 protein: CASSLAEGSEQYF. The CDR3 DNA is TGTGCCAGCAGCTTAGCGGAGGGATCAGAGCAGTACTTC. The chain couples TRBV7-9 to TRBJ2-7, with a tentative D call TRBD2 (6 bases). Deletions cut 0 bases from V and 7 bases from J, with 10 bases between. In germline, CDR1 is SEHNR, CDR2 FQNEAQ (reference sequence). The CDR3 runs to 13 residues.

The chain recombines TRBV5-6 with TRBJ1-1; TRBD1 might be the D (6 bases). Trimming cost V 4 bases and J 7 bases, with 14 bases left between them. The CDR3 sequence is 13 residues long. From germline, CDR1 is SGHDT and CDR2 YYEEEE. The CDR3 region has the DNA TGTGCCAGCAGCCCGTCGGGACATCGTGAAGCTTTCTTT. This gives the protein CASSPSGHREAFF.

The rearrangement joins TRBV18 to TRBJ2-1; 7 bases line up with TRBD2. The V gene end was trimmed by 6 bases and the J gene end by 4 bases; junction bases not matched to a gene: 12. The CDR3 runs to 16 residues. The V gene's germline CDR1 is KGHSH and CDR2 LQKENI. The CDR3 reads CASSPTPTSFYNEQFF. In DNA, the CDR3 is TGTGCCAGCTCGCCGACCCCGACTAGCTTTTACAATGAGCAGTTCTTC.

J is TRBJ2-7 and V is TRBV11-2; no clear D gene. Trimming took 5 bases from V and 4 from J, leaving 18 bases between them. CDR1 is SGHAT, CDR2 FQNNGV, per germline. This CDR3 is built from 15 residues. This CDR3 is CASSIPSFVGYEQYF. CDR3 nucleotides: TGTGCCAGCAGCATCCCTAGTTTCGTCGGATACGAGCAGTACTTC.

In this sample, this clone turned up once. The chain carries TRBV15 and TRBJ1-5, with D uncertain. The CDR3 has 13 amino acids. V gave up 3 bases and J gave up 7 bases, with 10 bases separating them. In germline, CDR1 is LNHNV, CDR2 YYDKDF (reference sequence). The DNA for the CDR3 is TGTGCCACCAGCAGCTCAGGTGTCCAGCCCCAGCATTTT. This translates into CATSSSGVQPQHF.

The CDR3 DNA sequence: TGTGCCAGCAGTTACTCGAGGGCCGGGGAGCTGTTTTTT. Encoded protein: CASSYSRAGELFF. V gene TRBV6-5 combines with J gene TRBJ2-2; a possible D gene is TRBD2 (5 bases). The ends were cut back, 0 bases at V and 6 bases at J, with 5 bases in the middle. This CDR3 is built from 13 residues. Germline loops: CDR1 MNHEY, CDR2 SVGAGI.

The chain has TRBV19 and TRBJ1-3; 9 bases map to TRBD1. From germline, CDR1 is LNHDA and CDR2 SQIVND (reference sequence). J lost 3 bases, V lost 3 bases, and 6 bases had no gene match. The CDR3 sequence is 16 residues long. The CDR3 here is CASSIGRTGVGNTIYF. In DNA form, the CDR3 reads TGTGCCAGTAGTATTGGTAGGACAGGGGTTGGAAACACCATATATTTT.

In DNA form, the CDR3 reads TGTGCCACCAGCAGAGAGCCCCCCCCTAGCGGGAGGGCCCCCGGGGAGCTGTTTTTT. Amino acids: CATSREPPPSGRAPGELFF. This chain uses TRBV15 with TRBJ2-2, with TRBD2 matching 12 bases. V was clipped by 0 bases and J by 6 bases; unmatched bases: 11. The germline gives CDR1 LNHNV, CDR2 YYDKDF (reference sequence). The CDR3 loop spans 19 amino acids.

V and J are TRBV5-1 and TRBJ1-6; D unclear. The germline V gene has CDR1 SGHRS and CDR2 YFSETQ. This CDR3 contains 15 residues. V was clipped by 0 bases and J by 5 bases, with 9 bases between them. Here the CDR3 DNA reads TGCGCCAGCAGCTTGGAACATCCCAATAATTCACCCCTCCACTTT. Translated, it gives CASSLEHPNNSPLHF.